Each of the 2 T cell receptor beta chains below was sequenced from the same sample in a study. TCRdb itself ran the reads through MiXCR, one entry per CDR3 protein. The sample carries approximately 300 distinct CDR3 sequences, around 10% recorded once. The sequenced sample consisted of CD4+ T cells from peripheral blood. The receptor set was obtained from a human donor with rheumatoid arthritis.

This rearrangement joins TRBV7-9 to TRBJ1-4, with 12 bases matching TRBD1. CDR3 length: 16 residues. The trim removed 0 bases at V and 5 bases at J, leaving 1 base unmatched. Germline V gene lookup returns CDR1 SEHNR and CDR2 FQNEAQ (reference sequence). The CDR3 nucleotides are TGTGCCAGCAGCTTAGCGGGACAGGGGGCCAATGAAAAACTGTTTTTT. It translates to CASSLAGQGANEKLFF.

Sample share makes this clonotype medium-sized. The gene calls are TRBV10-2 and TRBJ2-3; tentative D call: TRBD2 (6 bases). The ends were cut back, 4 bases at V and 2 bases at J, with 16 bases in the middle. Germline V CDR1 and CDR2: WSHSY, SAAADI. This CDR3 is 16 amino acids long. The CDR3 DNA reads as TGCGCCAGCAGTGGGGTCACTTGGCGGGACACAGATACGCAGTATTTT. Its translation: CASSGVTWRDTDTQYF.